The source of this TCR beta chain is a study of blood T cell repertoires in COVID-19. Study information: The United States, Italy and Spain were the sources of the acute and convalescent COVID-19 samples.

TCRdb's table, derived via immunoSEQ multiplex PCR, lists solely in-frame clones and lacks some. Among approximately 220,000 clones listed, 80% to 85% were seen once. Germline V gene sequence: CDR1 MNHEY, CDR2 SMNVEV (reference sequence). The CDR3 is 14 residues long. With 1 base removed from V and 6 bases from J, the gap between germline ends came to 10 bases. This TCR derives from a woman aged 60-75 years who had recovered from COVID-19. This chain uses TRBV27 with TRBJ1-5; no firm D call. Source material: peripheral blood. The CDR3 DNA sequence: TGTGCCAGCAGTTTATATCCGGGAATTCAGCCCCAGCATTTT. Amino acid sequence: CASSLYPGIQPQHF.